Each of the 10 T cell receptor beta chains below was sequenced from the same sample in a study of T cell responses to AZD1222 COVID-19 vaccine. The assay was immunoSEQ multiplex PCR, and TCRdb's table has in-frame clones only and misses some. Seen here are around 99,000 clones, approximately 89% observed once, and the top ten hold 8% to 8.5%. Sequenced material: peripheral blood, taken 28 days after the second AZD1222 dose. The receptor set was obtained from an adult who received the AZD1222 COVID-19 vaccine.

The chain combines TRBV2 with TRBJ1-4; 9 nucleotides align to TRBD1. The CDR3 length is 16 residues. J was trimmed by 8 bases and V by 1 base; bases with no gene match: 8. Per the germline V gene, CDR1 is SNHLY and CDR2 is FYNNEI. CDR3 bases: TGTGCCAGCAGTGAAGTAGGCACAGGGGGCAGGGAAAAACTGTTTTTT. Residues: CASSEVGTGGREKLFF.

The V call is TRBV11-3, the J call TRBJ2-3; D is possibly TRBD1 (5 bases). V lost 5 bases and J 0 bases, leaving 6 bases between the germline ends. CDR1 is SGHNT and CDR2 is YENEEA in the germline V gene. This CDR3 contains 13 residues. The CDR3 sequence: CASSGHSTDTQYF. DNA for the CDR3: TGTGCCAGCAGCGGACATAGCACAGATACGCAGTATTTT.

The CDR3 loop reads CASSPPAGEETQYF. The CDR3 DNA reads TGTGCCAGCAGCCCTCCAGCGGGAGAAGAGACCCAGTACTTC. The rearrangement links TRBV9 to TRBJ2-5; 8 bases are a match to TRBD2. This CDR3 has 14 amino acids. Unmatched junction bases numbered 5, after V lost 4 bases and J lost 3 bases. Germline values: CDR1 SGDLS, CDR2 YYNGEE. The full variable domain, in which reference TRBV9 and TRBJ2-5 provide the parts outside the CDR3, is DSGVTQTPKHLITATGQRVTLRCSPRSGDLSVYWYQQSLDQGLQFLIQYYNGEERAKGNILERFSAQQFPDLHSELNLSSLELGDSALYFCASSPPAGEETQYFGPGTRLLVL.

This sequence joins TRBV30 and TRBJ2-5; weak D call: TRBD1 (6 bases). The V end was cut by 6 bases, the J end by 0 bases, with 11 bases between. Germline values: CDR1 GTSNPN, CDR2 SVGIG (reference sequence). The CDR3 consists of 13 residues. This CDR3 reads CACVTGNQETQYF. CDR3 coding DNA: TGTGCCTGCGTAACAGGGAACCAAGAGACCCAGTACTTC.

This sequence joins TRBV3-1 (or the pseudogene TRBV3-2) and TRBJ1-2, with D hard to call. The CDR3 runs 13 residues. Germline values: CDR1 LGHDT, CDR2 YNNKEL (reference sequence). The V end lost 0 bases, the J end lost 6 bases, and 8 bases lay between the germline ends. This chain's CDR3 is CASSQERYDGYTF. CDR3 nucleotides: TGTGCCAGCAGCCAAGAAAGGTACGATGGCTACACCTTC.

This clone was seen a handful of times. The chain links TRBV9 to TRBJ2-2, with 8 bases lining up with TRBD1. Germline CDR1 is SGDLS and CDR2 is YYNGEE. The CDR3 is 19 residues long. V dropped 2 bases and J dropped 4; count of bases not matched to a gene: 16. This CDR3 reads CASSVGTGLPTPFTGELFF. CDR3 DNA: TGTGCCAGCAGCGTCGGGACAGGACTTCCCACTCCCTTCACCGGGGAGCTGTTTTTT.

The gene calls are TRBV5-1 and TRBJ2-1; no reliable D call. The germline V gene encodes CDR1 SGHRS and CDR2 YFSETQ. The length of the CDR3 is 14 residues. V shed 5 bases and J shed 4 bases, with 13 bases lying between them. This CDR3 is CASSLYSGYNEQFF. In nucleotides, the CDR3 is TGCGCCAGCAGTCTTTACTCTGGATACAATGAGCAGTTCTTC.

The genes are TRBV12-3 or TRBV12-4 and TRBJ1-1; D remains unclear. The CDR3 runs 13 residues. The germline V and J ends were trimmed by 7 bases and 4 bases, with 13 bases remaining between them. The CDR3 DNA is TGTGCCAGCACCGAAAACAAGGGCACTGAAGCTTTCTTT. Translated, it gives CASTENKGTEAFF.

The chain carries TRBV30 and TRBJ1-2; D may be TRBD1 (5 bases). The CDR3 runs 12 residues. CDR1 and CDR2 (germline): GTSNPN, SVGIG (reference sequence). V was clipped by 5 bases and J by 4 bases, with 11 bases between them. CDR3 amino acids: CAWGRTTYGYTF. CDR3 DNA sequence: TGTGCCTGGGGGAGGACAACCTATGGCTACACCTTC.

This clone was observed once. This rearrangement joins TRBV4-1 to TRBJ1-1; possibly TRBD1 for D (5 bases). This CDR3 has 16 residues. Trimming stripped 4 bases from V and 0 bases from J, with 15 bases between. Germline V gives CDR1 MGHRA, CDR2 YSYEKL. In nucleotides, the CDR3 is TGCGCCAGCAGCCTCCGGGACCGACCGATGAACACTGAAGCTTTCTTT. The encoded protein is CASSLRDRPMNTEAFF.